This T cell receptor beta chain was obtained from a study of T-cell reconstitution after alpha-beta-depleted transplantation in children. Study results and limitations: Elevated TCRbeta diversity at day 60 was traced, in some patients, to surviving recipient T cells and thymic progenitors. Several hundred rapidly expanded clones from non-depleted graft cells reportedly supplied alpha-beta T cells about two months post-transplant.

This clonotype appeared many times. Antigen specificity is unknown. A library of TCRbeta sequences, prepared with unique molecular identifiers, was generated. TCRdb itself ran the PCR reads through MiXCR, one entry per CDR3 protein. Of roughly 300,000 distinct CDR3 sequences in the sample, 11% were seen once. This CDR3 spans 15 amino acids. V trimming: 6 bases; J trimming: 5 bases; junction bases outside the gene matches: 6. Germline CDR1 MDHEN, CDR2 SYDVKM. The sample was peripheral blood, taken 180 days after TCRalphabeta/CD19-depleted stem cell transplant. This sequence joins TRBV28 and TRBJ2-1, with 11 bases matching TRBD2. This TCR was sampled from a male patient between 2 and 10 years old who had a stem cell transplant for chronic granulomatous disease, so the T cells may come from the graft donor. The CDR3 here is CASRKGLAENNEQFF. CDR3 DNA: TGTGCCAGCAGAAAGGGACTAGCGGAAAACAATGAGCAGTTCTTC.